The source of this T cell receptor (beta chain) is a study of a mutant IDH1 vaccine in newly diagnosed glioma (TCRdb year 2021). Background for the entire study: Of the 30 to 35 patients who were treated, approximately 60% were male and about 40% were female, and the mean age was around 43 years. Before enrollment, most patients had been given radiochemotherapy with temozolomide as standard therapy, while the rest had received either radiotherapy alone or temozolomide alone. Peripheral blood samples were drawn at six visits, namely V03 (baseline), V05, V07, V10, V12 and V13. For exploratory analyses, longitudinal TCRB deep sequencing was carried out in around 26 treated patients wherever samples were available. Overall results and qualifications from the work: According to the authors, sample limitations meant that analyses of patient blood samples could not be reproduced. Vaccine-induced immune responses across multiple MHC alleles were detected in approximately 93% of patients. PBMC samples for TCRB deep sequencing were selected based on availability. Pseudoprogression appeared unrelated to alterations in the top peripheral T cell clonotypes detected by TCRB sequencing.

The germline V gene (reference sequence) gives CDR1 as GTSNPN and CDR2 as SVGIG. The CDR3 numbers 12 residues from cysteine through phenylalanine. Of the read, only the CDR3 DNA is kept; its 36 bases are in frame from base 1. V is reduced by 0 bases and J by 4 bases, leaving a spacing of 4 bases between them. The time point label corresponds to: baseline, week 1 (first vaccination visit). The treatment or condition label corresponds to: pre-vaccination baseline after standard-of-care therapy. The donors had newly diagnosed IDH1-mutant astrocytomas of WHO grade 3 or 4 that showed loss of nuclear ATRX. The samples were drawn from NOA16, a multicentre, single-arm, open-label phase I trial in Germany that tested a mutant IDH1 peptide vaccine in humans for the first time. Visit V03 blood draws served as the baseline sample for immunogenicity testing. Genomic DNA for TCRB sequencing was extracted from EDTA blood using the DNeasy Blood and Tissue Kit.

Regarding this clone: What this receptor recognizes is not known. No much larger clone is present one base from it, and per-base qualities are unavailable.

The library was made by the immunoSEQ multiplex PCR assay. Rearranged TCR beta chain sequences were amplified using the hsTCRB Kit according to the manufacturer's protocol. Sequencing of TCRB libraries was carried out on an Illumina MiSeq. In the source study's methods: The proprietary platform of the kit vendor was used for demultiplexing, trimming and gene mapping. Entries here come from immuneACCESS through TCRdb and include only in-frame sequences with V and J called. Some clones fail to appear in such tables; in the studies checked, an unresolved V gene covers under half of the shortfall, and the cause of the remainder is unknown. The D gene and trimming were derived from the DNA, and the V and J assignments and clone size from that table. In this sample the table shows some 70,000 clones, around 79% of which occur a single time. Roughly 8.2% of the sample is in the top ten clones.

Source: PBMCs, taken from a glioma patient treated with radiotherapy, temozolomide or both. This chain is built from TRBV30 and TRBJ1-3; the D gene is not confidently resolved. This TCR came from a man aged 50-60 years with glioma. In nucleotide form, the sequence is TGTGCCTGGAGTGTATCCGGAAACACCATATATTTT. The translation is CAWSVSGNTIYF.